The sequence of this T cell receptor (beta chain) was determined in a study of vaccination effects on CD4 cells after COVID-19. Study observations and caveats: Healthy vaccinees had only 1 of 255 vaccine-induced clones cross-react with common cold coronaviruses.

Antigen-specific CD4+ T cell clonotypes were called by their expansion after viral peptide-pool culture in ViraFEST. The culture ran for around ten days before CD4+ T cells were isolated. Vaccine recipients, nucleocapsid antibody negative, had no prior SARS-CoV-2 infection. V lost 4 bases to trimming and J lost 0 bases, with 10 bases between them. The germline gives CDR1 SGHRS, CDR2 YFSETQ. This CDR3 has 14 residues. As regards this clone: Its antigen is undetermined.

The method was immunoSEQ multiplex PCR; TCRdb's version includes in-frame clones alone and lacks a portion of them. The sample yields 68,000 or so clones, 80% seen once. This sample comprised CD4+ T cells from PBMCs cultured with SARS-CoV-2 spike peptides, obtained before COVID-19 vaccination. The V and J genes are TRBV5-1 and TRBJ2-5; D may be TRBD1 (6 bases). The TCR comes from a human donor who received a COVID-19 vaccine. The CDR3 DNA sequence: TGCGCCAGCAGCGAACAGGGTAACCAAGAGACCCAGTACTTC. This codes for CASSEQGNQETQYF.